The 21 T cell receptor beta chains below were found in one sample sequenced in a study of identical twins. MiXCR was run by TCRdb on the 5' RACE reads, yielding one entry per CDR3 protein. The sample lists around 550,000 distinct CDR3 sequences, roughly 15% seen once, with roughly 0.46% in the top ten. The same data also contributed to another study, on yellow fever vaccine responses in identical twins.

Input material: CD4+ T cells sorted from blood. These receptors all stem from a woman younger than 30 in good health.

There are many counts of this clonotype. V gene TRBV28 combines with J gene TRBJ2-5, with 8 bases identical to TRBD2. The J segment lost 5 bases and the V segment lost 2 bases, leaving 4 bases of the junction unmatched. Germline CDR1 MDHEN, CDR2 SYDVKM. This CDR3 is built from 14 residues. Here the CDR3 reads CASSLQGLEETQYF. CDR3 bases: TGTGCCAGCAGTTTACAGGGACTAGAGGAGACCCAGTACTTC.

V and J are TRBV10-3 and TRBJ2-6; D is undetermined. V was shortened by 0 bases and J by 4 bases, with 13 bases between the two germline ends. This CDR3 has 17 amino acids. Per the germline V gene, CDR1 is ENHRY and CDR2 is SYGVKD. The CDR3 loop reads CAISESPLFPGANVLTF. CDR3 nucleotides: TGTGCCATCAGTGAGTCTCCCTTATTCCCAGGGGCCAACGTCCTGACTTTC.

This clonotype was detected a few times. The chain joins TRBV12-3 or TRBV12-4 to TRBJ2-1, with no clear D. With 8 bases removed from V and 8 bases from J, the gap between germline ends came to 10 bases. This CDR3 region has 11 residues. The CDR3 DNA is TGTGCCAGCTCTACCTCGGATGAGCAGTTCTTC. Translated: CASSTSDEQFF.

This clonotype has more than one count but fewer than ten. The chain links TRBV10-1 to TRBJ2-5; TRBD2 matches at 9 bases. The V gene end was trimmed by 5 bases and the J gene end by 0 bases; junction bases not matched to a gene: 7. The CDR3 sequence is 16 residues long. Per germline, CDR1 WNHNN and CDR2 SYGVQD (reference sequence). The CDR3 bases are TGCGCCAGCAGTAAAGGGACTAGCAGATACCAAGAGACCCAGTACTTC. This gives the protein CASSKGTSRYQETQYF.

This clonotype has only one observation. The chain recombines TRBV5-1 with TRBJ2-1; tentatively, D is TRBD2 (5 bases). CDR1 and CDR2 from the germline V gene are SGHRS and YFSETQ. The CDR3 length is 15 residues. Trimming stripped 2 bases from V and 7 bases from J, with 16 bases between. This CDR3 is CASSLGEGEINEQFF. The DNA of the CDR3 is TGCGCCAGCAGCTTAGGAGAGGGAGAAATAAATGAGCAGTTCTTC.

J is TRBJ1-4 and V is TRBV2; 7 positions agree with TRBD1. Germline V gene lookup returns CDR1 SNHLY and CDR2 FYNNEI. This CDR3 contains 14 residues. With V trimmed by 6 bases and J by 0 bases, 1 base remained unmatched. CDR3 in DNA: TGTGCCAGCAGGGGACAGCCAACTAATGAAAAACTGTTTTTT. Its protein is CASRGQPTNEKLFF.

There are a few counts of this clonotype. This chain uses TRBV29-1 with TRBJ2-3; 10 nucleotides match TRBD1. The trim removed 1 base at V and 2 bases at J, leaving 12 bases unmatched. This CDR3 spans 18 amino acids. Germline-derived CDR1 and CDR2 are SQVTM and ANQGSEA. CDR3 nucleotide sequence: TGCAGCGTTGAAGCCCTTGTCCTCGGGACAGGGGTCACAGATACGCAGTATTTT. Translation: CSVEALVLGTGVTDTQYF.

The J gene is TRBJ2-3, the V gene TRBV20-1, with 8 bases identical to TRBD2. The germline gives CDR1 DFQATT, CDR2 SNEGSKA (reference sequence). V lost 3 bases, J lost 6 bases, and 2 bases stayed unmatched. The CDR3 has 12 amino acids. The CDR3 bases are TGCAGTGCTAGGGCTAGCGGGGATACGCAGTATTTT. Translation gives CSARASGDTQYF.

This clonotype was seen more than once but under ten times. The J gene is TRBJ2-1, the V gene TRBV20-1, with 14 bases identical to TRBD2. Looked up from germline, CDR1 is DFQATT and CDR2 is SNEGSKA (reference sequence). The CDR3 covers 15 residues. With 4 bases clipped from V and 7 bases from J, the junction kept 6 bases outside the gene matches. The CDR3 bases are TGCAGTGCTACCGGGACTAGCGGGAGTTTAAATGAGCAGTTCTTC. It translates to CSATGTSGSLNEQFF.

This clonotype showed up many times. V and J are TRBV6-1 and TRBJ1-2, with D unclear. Germline CDR1 MNHNS, CDR2 SASEGT. The CDR3 has 14 amino acids. Trimming stripped 6 bases from V and 4 bases from J, with 15 bases between. The CDR3 region is CASRAGHLGYGYTF. The CDR3 bases are TGTGCCAGCAGAGCGGGCCACCTGGGCTATGGCTACACCTTC.

This clonotype was found a few times. The chain employs TRBV7-2 and TRBJ2-7; 7 bases line up with TRBD2. The CDR3 is made up of 14 amino acids. Trimming cost V 5 bases and J 5 bases; bases outside gene matches: 9. The germline CDR1 and CDR2 sequences are SGHTA and FQGNSA. The CDR3 sequence is CASSPSRLAHEQYF. The CDR3, as DNA: TGTGCCAGCAGCCCTTCTCGACTAGCCCACGAGCAGTACTTC.

A word on this clonotype: Its ends do not fully match the called genes, so a read error is possible. V usage is TRBV5-6 and J usage is TRBJ2-5, with D perhaps given as TRBD1 or TRBD2 (5 bases each). Germline-derived CDR1 and CDR2 are SGHDT and YYEEEE. The CDR3 has 10 residues. Here the CDR3 reads CASGSGTHYF. Written as DNA, the CDR3 is TGTGCCAGCGGCTCCGGGACCCACTACTTC. Full variable domain (outside the CDR3, taken from reference TRBV5-6 and TRBJ2-5): DAGVTQSPTHLIKTRGQQVTLRCSPKSGHDTVSWYQQALGQGPQFIFQYYEEEERQRGNFPDRFSGHQFPNYSSELNVNALLLGDSALYLCASGSGTHYFGPGTRLLVL.

This clonotype was counted only a few times. V gene TRBV6-5 combines with J gene TRBJ1-5; the D gene is possibly TRBD1 (6 bases). This CDR3 is 16 amino acids long. The germline V and J ends were trimmed by 4 bases and 4 bases, with 17 bases remaining between them. Per the germline V gene, CDR1 is MNHEY and CDR2 is SVGAGI. CDR3 sequence (DNA): TGTGCCAGCAGTTCAATACCAGGGGTGGCAAATCAGCCCCAGCATTTT. Its translation is CASSSIPGVANQPQHF.

V usage is TRBV3-1 and J usage is TRBJ2-1; tentative D call: TRBD2 (6 bases). CDR1 and CDR2 from the germline V gene are LGHDT and YNNKEL (reference sequence). The CDR3 is made up of 12 amino acids. Trimming pared 1 base from V and 9 bases from J, leaving 7 bases between. CDR3 protein: CASSQATSEQFF. The DNA of the CDR3 is TGTGCCAGCAGCCAAGCGACTAGTGAGCAGTTCTTC.

In this sample, this clonotype turned up a few times. The V gene is TRBV3-1, the J gene TRBJ1-4; D remains ambiguous. The CDR3 sequence is 16 residues long. V was cut by 5 bases and J by 5 bases, with 18 bases left in between. Per germline, CDR1 LGHDT and CDR2 YNNKEL (reference sequence). CDR3 nucleotide sequence: TGTGCCAGCAGCTCACGAGCGGCAGGACTCAATGAAAAACTGTTTTTT. Protein product: CASSSRAAGLNEKLFF.

This clonotype was counted between two and nine times. The rearrangement links TRBV7-7 to TRBJ2-7; D ambiguous. Germline loops: CDR1 SSHAT, CDR2 FNYEAQ (reference sequence). Trimming pared 7 bases from V and 3 bases from J, leaving 10 bases between. This CDR3 is 12 amino acids long. CDR3 in DNA: TGTGCCAGCATTGGGTTTTACTACGAGCAGTACGTC. Amino acids: CASIGFYYEQYV.

V and J are TRBV20-1 and TRBJ1-4; D unresolved. V was pared by 0 bases and J by 0 bases, with 5 bases between. CDR1 DFQATT and CDR2 SNEGSKA come from the germline V gene (reference sequence). This CDR3 spans 14 amino acids. The CDR3 coding sequence is TGCAGTGCTAGAGACCGCTCAACTAATGAAAAACTGTTTTTT. The encoded protein is CSARDRSTNEKLFF.

The V gene is TRBV20-1, the J gene TRBJ2-5; D ambiguous. The V end was cut by 3 bases, the J end by 5 bases, with 10 bases between. This CDR3 region has 12 residues. Germline CDR1 reads DFQATT; CDR2 reads SNEGSKA (reference sequence). The CDR3 reads CSASWVSETQYF. The DNA for the CDR3 is TGCAGTGCTAGCTGGGTGTCGGAGACCCAGTACTTC.

CDR3 in DNA: TGCGCCAGTGGCGACGTGTTAGCGGGGGGTAAGAATGAGCAGTTCTTC. Translating gives CASGDVLAGGKNEQFF. The chain links TRBV10-2 to TRBJ2-1; TRBD2 agrees at 10 bases. This CDR3 comprises 16 residues. The V segment lost 9 bases and the J segment 7 bases; nucleotides outside the gene matches: 15. Per germline, CDR1 WSHSY and CDR2 SAAADI.

The chain uses TRBV11-1 and TRBJ2-2; TRBD2 matches at 8 bases. The CDR3 is 18 amino acids. V lost 5 bases and J lost 4; bases outside the gene matches: 15. Germline CDR1 and CDR2: SGHAT and FQDESV (reference sequence). The CDR3 nucleotides are TGTGCCAGCAGCCCCACCCACCCGGGACTAGGGAGCACCGGGGAGCTGTTTTTT. This translates into CASSPTHPGLGSTGELFF.

This clonotype showed up many times. This chain links TRBV12-3 or TRBV12-4 with TRBJ2-4; TRBD2 might be the D (6 bases). There are 14 residues in the CDR3. V was pared by 6 bases and J by 0 bases, with 9 bases between. The CDR3 spells CASSGGVAKNIQYF. The CDR3 DNA reads TGTGCCAGCAGCGGAGGGGTAGCCAAAAACATTCAGTACTTC.